This paragraph reports one T cell receptor (beta chain). This sample was included in a study of blood T cell repertoires in COVID-19. The overall study: Acute and convalescent COVID-19 samples came from the United States, Italy and Spain. The analysed material was cDNA or gDNA that came from T cells, B-cell-depleted T cells, or PBMCs.

This CDR3 is built from 20 residues. V was shortened by 0 bases and J by 0 bases, with 20 bases between the two germline ends. Looked up from germline, CDR1 is ENHRY and CDR2 is SYGVKD. In the original workflow: The authors estimated nucleated cell counts from reference gene primer amplification. Repertoires were generated with immunoSEQ multiplex PCR, while TCRdb's copy carries only in-frame clones and drops some. V, J and clone size are taken as reported in that table, and D and trimming were inferred from the DNA itself. The sample carries roughly 100,000 clones, 84% recorded once. Material: peripheral blood. The chain recombines TRBV10-3 with TRBJ2-2; D may be TRBD2 (6 bases). The origin of this receptor is a man in his fifties or sixties with acute or convalescent COVID-19. The CDR3 region has the DNA TGTGCCATCAGTGAGTCACCCCTCTTTAGCGGCCCCACGAACACCGGGGAGCTGTTTTTT. Translated: CAISESPLFSGPTNTGELFF.